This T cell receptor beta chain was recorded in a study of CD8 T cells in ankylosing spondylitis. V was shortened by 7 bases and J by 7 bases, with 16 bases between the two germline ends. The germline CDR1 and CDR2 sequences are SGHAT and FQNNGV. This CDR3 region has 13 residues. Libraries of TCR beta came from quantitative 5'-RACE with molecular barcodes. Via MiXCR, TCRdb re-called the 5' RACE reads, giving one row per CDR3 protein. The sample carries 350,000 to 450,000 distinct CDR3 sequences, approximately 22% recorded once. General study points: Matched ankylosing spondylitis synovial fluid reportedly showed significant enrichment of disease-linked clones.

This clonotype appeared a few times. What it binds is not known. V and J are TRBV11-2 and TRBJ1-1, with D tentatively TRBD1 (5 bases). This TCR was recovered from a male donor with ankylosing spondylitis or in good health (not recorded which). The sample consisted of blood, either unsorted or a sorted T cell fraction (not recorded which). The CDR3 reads CASIGGGTLEAFF. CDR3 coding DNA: TGTGCCAGCATCGGGGGAGGTACACTTGAAGCTTTCTTT. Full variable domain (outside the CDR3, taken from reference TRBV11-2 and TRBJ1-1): EAGVAQSPRYKIIEKRQSVAFWCNPISGHATLYWYQQILGQGPKLLIQFQNNGVVDDSQLPKDRFSAERLKGVDSTLKIQPAKLEDSAVYLCASIGGGTLEAFFGQGTRLTVV.